This T cell receptor (beta chain) was sequenced in a study of CD8+CD57+ T cells in acquired aplastic anemia. Study findings and constraints: Sharing between patients and controls was observed for some 27 CD8+ CDR3 sequences. Controls did not differ significantly from patients in CD8+ Simpson's diversity.

This clonotype turned up a few times. Its antigen is still unknown. Investigators profiled TCR beta VDJ and CDR3 from genomic DNA template. Using its own MiXCR run on the reads, TCRdb lists one record per CDR3 protein. This repertoire shows some 200,000 distinct CDR3 sequences, 55% to 65% found once; its top ten account for roughly 50%. Per germline, CDR1 SQVTM and CDR2 ANQGSEA. This CDR3 has 16 residues. Trimming took off 0 bases at V and 2 bases at J, with 15 bases between the two ends. Patients sequenced had flow cytometry evidence of CD8+CD57+ cell expansion. Every patient was diagnosed with severe acquired aplastic anemia. Patients were untreated when blood was sampled.

The rearrangement links TRBV29-1 to TRBJ2-3; D gene ambiguous. The TCR originated in a human donor with aplastic anemia. Sequencing used sorted CD4+, CD8+, or CD8+CD57+ T cells (not recorded which) from PBMCs. CDR3 sequence: CSVEDPLYDITDTQYF. The CDR3 DNA follows: TGCAGCGTTGAAGACCCCCTCTATGACATCACAGATACGCAGTATTTT.